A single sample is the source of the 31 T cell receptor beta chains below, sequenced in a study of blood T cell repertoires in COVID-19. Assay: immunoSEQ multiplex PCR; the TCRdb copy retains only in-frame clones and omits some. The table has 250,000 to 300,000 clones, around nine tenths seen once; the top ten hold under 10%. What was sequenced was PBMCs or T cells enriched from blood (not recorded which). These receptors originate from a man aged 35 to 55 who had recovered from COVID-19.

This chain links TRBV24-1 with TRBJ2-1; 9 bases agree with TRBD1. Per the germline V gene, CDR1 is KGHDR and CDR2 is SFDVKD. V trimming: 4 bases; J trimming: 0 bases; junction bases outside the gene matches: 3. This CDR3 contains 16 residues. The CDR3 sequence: CATSEAGQGSYNEQFF. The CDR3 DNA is TGTGCCACCAGTGAGGCGGGACAGGGCTCCTACAATGAGCAGTTCTTC.

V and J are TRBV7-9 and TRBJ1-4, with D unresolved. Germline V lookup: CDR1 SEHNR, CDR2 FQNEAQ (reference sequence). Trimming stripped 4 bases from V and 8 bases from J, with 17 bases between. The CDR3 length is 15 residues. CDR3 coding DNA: TGTGCCAGCAGCTCCCCAACGGCAGGTTCAGAAAAACTGTTTTTT. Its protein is CASSSPTAGSEKLFF.

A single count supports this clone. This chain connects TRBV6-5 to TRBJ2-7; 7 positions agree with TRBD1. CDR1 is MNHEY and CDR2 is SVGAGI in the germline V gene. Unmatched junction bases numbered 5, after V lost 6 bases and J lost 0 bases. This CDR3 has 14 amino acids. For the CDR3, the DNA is TGTGCCAGCAGCATCGACAGGGACTCCTACGAGCAGTACTTC. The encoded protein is CASSIDRDSYEQYF.

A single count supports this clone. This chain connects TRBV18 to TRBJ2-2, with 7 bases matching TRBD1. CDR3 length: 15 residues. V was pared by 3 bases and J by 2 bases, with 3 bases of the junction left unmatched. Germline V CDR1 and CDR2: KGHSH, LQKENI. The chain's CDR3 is CASSPGQINTGELFF. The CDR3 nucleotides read TGTGCCAGCTCACCGGGACAGATAAACACCGGGGAGCTGTTTTTT.

This CDR3 reads CAWMRNQETQYF. The DNA of the CDR3 is TGTGCCTGGATGCGGAACCAAGAGACCCAGTACTTC. The V gene is TRBV30, the J gene TRBJ2-5; D remains unclear. V was trimmed by 4 bases and J by 0 bases, leaving 6 bases between them. CDR3 size: 12 residues. Germline values: CDR1 GTSNPN, CDR2 SVGIG (reference sequence).

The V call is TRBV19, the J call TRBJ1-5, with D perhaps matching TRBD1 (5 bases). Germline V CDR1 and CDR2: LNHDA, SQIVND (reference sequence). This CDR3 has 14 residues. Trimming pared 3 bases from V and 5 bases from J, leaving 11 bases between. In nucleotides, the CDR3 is TGTGCCAGTAGTATTCGGCGGGGCGATCAGCCCCAGCATTTT. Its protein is CASSIRRGDQPQHF.

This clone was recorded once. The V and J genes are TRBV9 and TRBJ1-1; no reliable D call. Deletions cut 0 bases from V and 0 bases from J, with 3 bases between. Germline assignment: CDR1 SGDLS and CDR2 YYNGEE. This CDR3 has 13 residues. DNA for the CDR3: TGTGCCAGCAGCGTAGGTATGAACACTGAAGCTTTCTTT. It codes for CASSVGMNTEAFF.

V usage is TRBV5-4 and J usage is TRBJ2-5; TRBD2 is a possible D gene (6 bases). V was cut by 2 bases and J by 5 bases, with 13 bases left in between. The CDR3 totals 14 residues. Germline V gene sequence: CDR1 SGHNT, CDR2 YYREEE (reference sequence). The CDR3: CASSFGLREETQYF. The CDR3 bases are TGTGCCAGCAGCTTTGGTCTACGGGAGGAGACCCAGTACTTC.

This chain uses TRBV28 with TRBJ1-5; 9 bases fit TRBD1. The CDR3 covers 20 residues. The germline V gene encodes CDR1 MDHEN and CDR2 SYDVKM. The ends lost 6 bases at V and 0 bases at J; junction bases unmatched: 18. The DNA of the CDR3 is TGTGCCAGCAGCTCCCTCGGACAGGGGCAAACGAAGTATAGCAATCAGCCCCAGCATTTT. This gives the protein CASSSLGQGQTKYSNQPQHF.

The CDR3 here is CAINKQGADSPLHF. As DNA, the CDR3 is TGTGCCATCAATAAACAGGGGGCGGATTCACCCCTCCACTTT. V is TRBV10-3 and J is TRBJ1-6; 9 bases agree with TRBD1. Germline V gene lookup returns CDR1 ENHRY and CDR2 SYGVKD. After removal of 7 bases from V and 8 bases from J, the junction contained 6 bases not matched to a gene. This CDR3 is 14 amino acids long.

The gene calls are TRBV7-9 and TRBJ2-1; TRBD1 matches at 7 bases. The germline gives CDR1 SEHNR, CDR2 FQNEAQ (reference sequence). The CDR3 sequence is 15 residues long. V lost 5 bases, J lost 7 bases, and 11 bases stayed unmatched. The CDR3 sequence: CASSPRQGWSNEQFF. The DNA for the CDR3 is TGTGCCAGCAGCCCCCGACAGGGTTGGTCGAATGAGCAGTTCTTC. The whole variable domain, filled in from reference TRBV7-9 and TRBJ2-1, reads DTGVSQNPRHKITKRGQNVTFRCDPISEHNRLYWYRQTLGQGPEFLTYFQNEAQLEKSRLLSDRFSAERPKGSFSTLEIQRTEQGDSAMYLCASSPRQGWSNEQFFGPGTRLTVL.

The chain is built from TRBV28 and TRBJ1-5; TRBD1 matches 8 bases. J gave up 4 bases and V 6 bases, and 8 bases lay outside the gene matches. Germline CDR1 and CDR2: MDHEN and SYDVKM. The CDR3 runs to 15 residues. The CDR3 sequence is CASSSTGGSNQPQHF. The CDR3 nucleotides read TGTGCCAGCAGCAGTACAGGGGGTTCAAATCAGCCCCAGCATTTT.

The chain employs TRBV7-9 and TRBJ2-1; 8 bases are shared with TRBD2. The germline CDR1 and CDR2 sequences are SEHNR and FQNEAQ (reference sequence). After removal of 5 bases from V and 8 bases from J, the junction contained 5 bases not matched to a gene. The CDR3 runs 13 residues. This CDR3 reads CASSPGTRDEQFF. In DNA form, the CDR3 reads TGTGCCAGCAGCCCCGGGACTAGGGATGAGCAGTTCTTC. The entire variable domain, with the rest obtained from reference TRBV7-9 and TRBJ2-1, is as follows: DTGVSQNPRHKITKRGQNVTFRCDPISEHNRLYWYRQTLGQGPEFLTYFQNEAQLEKSRLLSDRFSAERPKGSFSTLEIQRTEQGDSAMYLCASSPGTRDEQFFGPGTRLTVL.

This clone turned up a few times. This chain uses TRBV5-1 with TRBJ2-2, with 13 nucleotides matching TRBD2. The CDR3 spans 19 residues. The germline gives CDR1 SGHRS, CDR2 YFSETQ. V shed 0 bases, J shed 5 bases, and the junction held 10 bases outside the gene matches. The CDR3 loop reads CASSLDAGLAGLRTGELFF. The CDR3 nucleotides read TGCGCCAGCAGCTTGGATGCGGGACTAGCGGGACTTAGGACCGGGGAGCTGTTTTTT.

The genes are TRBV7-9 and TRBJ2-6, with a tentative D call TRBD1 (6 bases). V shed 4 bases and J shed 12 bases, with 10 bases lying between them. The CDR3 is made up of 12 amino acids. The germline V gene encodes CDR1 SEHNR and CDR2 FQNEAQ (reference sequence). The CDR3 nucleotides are TGTGCCAGCAGCTCCCGGACAGTCGTCCTGACTTTC. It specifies CASSSRTVVLTF.

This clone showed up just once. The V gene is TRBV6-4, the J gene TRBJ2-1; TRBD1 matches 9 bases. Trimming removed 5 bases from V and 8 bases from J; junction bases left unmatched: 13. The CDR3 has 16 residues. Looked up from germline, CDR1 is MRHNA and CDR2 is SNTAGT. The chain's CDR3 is CASSPPPGQGAHEQFF. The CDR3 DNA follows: TGTGCCAGCAGTCCACCTCCGGGACAGGGTGCCCATGAGCAGTTCTTC.

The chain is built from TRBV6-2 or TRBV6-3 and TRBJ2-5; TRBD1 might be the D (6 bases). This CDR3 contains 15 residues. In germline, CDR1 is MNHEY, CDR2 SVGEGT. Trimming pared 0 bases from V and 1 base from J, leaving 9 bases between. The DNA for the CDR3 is TGTGCCAGCAGTTACTCCGGGACACCCCAAGAGACCCAGTACTTC. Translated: CASSYSGTPQETQYF.

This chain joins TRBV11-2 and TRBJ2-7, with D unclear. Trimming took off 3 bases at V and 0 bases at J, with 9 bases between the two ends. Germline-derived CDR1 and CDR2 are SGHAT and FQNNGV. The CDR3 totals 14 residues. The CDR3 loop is CASSFRDTSYEQYF. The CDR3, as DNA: TGTGCCAGCAGCTTTCGAGACACCTCCTACGAGCAGTACTTC. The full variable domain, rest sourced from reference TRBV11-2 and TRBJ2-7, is EAGVAQSPRYKIIEKRQSVAFWCNPISGHATLYWYQQILGQGPKLLIQFQNNGVVDDSQLPKDRFSAERLKGVDSTLKIQPAKLEDSAVYLCASSFRDTSYEQYFGPGTRLTVT.

The CDR3 loop reads CASRPTAMNTEAFF. The CDR3, as DNA: TGTGCCAGTAGGCCGACAGCAATGAACACTGAAGCTTTCTTT. The chain recombines TRBV19 with TRBJ1-1, with D possibly matching TRBD1 (5 bases). Germline CDR1 reads LNHDA; CDR2 reads SQIVND (reference sequence). The CDR3 totals 14 residues. Between the trimmed V and J ends, which lost 6 bases and 0 bases, there was a span of 11 bases.

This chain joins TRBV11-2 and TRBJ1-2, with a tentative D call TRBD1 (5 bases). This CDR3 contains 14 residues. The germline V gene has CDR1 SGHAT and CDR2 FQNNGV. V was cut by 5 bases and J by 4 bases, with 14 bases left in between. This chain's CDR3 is CASSTGGEGYGYTF. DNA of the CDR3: TGTGCCAGCAGCACGGGGGGGGAGGGCTATGGCTACACCTTC. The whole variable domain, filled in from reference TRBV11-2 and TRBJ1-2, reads EAGVAQSPRYKIIEKRQSVAFWCNPISGHATLYWYQQILGQGPKLLIQFQNNGVVDDSQLPKDRFSAERLKGVDSTLKIQPAKLEDSAVYLCASSTGGEGYGYTFGSGTRLTVV.

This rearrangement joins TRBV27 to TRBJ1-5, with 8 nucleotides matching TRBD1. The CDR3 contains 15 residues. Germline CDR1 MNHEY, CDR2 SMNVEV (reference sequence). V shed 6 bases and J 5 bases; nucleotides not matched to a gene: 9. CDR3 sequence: CASRSLQGGDQPQHF. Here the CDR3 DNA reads TGTGCCAGCAGATCCCTACAGGGGGGGGATCAGCCCCAGCATTTT.

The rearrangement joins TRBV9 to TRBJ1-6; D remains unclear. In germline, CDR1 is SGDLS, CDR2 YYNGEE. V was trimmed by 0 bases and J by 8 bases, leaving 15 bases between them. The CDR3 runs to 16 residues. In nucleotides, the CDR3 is TGTGCCAGCAGCGTAGCTATCACAACAGCCGATTCACCCCTCCACTTT. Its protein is CASSVAITTADSPLHF. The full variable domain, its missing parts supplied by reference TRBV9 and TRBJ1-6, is DSGVTQTPKHLITATGQRVTLRCSPRSGDLSVYWYQQSLDQGLQFLIQYYNGEERAKGNILERFSAQQFPDLHSELNLSSLELGDSALYFCASSVAITTADSPLHFGNGTRLTVT.

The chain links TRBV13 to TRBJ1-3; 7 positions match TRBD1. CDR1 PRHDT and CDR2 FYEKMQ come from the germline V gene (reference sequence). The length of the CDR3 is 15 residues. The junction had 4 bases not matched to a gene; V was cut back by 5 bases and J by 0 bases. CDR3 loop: CASSTDRVSGNTIYF. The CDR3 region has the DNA TGTGCCAGCAGCACCGACAGGGTCTCTGGAAACACCATATATTTT.

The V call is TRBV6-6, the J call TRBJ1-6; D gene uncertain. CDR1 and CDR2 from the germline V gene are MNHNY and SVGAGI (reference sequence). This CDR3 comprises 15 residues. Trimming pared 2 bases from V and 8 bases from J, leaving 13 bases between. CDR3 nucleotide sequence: TGTGCCAGCAGTTACCAAGGGAGGACCGATTCACCCCTCCACTTT. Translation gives CASSYQGRTDSPLHF.

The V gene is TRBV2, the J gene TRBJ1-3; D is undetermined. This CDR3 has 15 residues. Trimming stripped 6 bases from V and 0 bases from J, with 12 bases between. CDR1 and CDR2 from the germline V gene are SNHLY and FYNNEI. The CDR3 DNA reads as TGTGCCAGCAGAGAGGAGGGTTACTCTGGAAACACCATATATTTT. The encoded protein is CASREEGYSGNTIYF.

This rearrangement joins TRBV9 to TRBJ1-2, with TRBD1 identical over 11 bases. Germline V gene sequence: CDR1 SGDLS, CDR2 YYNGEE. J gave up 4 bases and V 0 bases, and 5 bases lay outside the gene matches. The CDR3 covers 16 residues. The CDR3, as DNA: TGTGCCAGCAGCGTAGTGGATGGGACAGGGGGCTATGGCTACACCTTC. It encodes CASSVVDGTGGYGYTF.

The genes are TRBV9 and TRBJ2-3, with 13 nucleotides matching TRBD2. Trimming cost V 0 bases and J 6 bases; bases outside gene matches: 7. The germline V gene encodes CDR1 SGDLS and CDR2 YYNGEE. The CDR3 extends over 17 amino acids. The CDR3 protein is CASSVGGTSGTSDTQYF. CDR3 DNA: TGTGCCAGCAGCGTAGGAGGGACTAGCGGGACCTCGGATACGCAGTATTTT.

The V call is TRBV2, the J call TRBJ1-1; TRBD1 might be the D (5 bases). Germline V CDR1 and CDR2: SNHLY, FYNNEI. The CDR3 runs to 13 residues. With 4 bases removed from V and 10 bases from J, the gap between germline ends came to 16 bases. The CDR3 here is CASSGQLPPIAFF. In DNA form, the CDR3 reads TGTGCCAGCAGTGGACAGCTTCCTCCGATAGCTTTCTTT.

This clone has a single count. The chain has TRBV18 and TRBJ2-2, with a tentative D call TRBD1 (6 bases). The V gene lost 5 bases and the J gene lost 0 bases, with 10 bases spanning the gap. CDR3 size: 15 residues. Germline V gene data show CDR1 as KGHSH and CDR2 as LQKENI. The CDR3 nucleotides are TGTGCCAGCTCATCCAGACAGGCGAACACCGGGGAGCTGTTTTTT. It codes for CASSSRQANTGELFF.

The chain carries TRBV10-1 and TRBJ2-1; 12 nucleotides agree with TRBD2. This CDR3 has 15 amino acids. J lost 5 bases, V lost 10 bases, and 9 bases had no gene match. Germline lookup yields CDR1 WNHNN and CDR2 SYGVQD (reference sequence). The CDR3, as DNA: TGCGCCACAGGCCGGCTAGCGGGGGGGCACAATGAGCAGTTCTTC. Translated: CATGRLAGGHNEQFF.

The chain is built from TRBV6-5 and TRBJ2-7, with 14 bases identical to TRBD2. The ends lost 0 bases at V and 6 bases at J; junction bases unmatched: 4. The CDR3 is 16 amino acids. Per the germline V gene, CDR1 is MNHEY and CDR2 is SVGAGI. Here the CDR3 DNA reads TGTGCCAGCAGTTACTCGACTAGCGGGAGGGCCGGCGAGCAGTACTTC. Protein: CASSYSTSGRAGEQYF.